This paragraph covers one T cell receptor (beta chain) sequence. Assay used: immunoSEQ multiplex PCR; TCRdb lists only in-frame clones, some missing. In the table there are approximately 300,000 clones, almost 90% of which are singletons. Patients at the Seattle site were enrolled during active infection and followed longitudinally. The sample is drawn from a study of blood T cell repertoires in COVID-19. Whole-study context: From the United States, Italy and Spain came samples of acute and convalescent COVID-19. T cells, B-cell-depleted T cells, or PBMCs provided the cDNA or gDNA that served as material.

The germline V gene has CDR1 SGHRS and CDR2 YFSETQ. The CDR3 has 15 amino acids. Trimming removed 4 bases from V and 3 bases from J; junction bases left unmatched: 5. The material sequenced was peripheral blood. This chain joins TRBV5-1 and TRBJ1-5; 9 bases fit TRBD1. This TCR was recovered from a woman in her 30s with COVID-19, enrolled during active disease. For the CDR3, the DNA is TGCGCCAGCAGCCCCGGGACAGGGTCCAATCAGCCCCAGCATTTT. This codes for CASSPGTGSNQPQHF.